This TCR beta chain comes out of a study of cytomegalovirus exposure and HLA in healthy donors. General study findings and limits: Among TCR beta chains of equal frequency, HLA-associated ones were more clonally expanded in a later analysis. Earlier analysis looked at TCR beta V segments, and most were productive about 90% or about 30% of the time.

The ends lost 0 bases at V and 3 bases at J; junction bases unmatched: 5. CDR3 size: 16 residues. From germline, CDR1 is SGDLS and CDR2 YYNGEE. This clone appeared a few times. Its antigen is still unknown. Primers included in the PCR were 60 Vbeta and 13 Jbeta primers. The table came from immunoSEQ multiplex PCR; TCRdb's copy has only in-frame clones and leaves some out. The profile shows roughly 160,000 clones, roughly four fifths of them singletons. The genes are TRBV9 and TRBJ2-3; 9 positions agree with TRBD1. Sample: PBMCs. The clonotype originates from a man aged 50 to 60 in good health and CMV-seropositive. In DNA, the CDR3 is TGTGCCAGCAGCGTAGGTCTGACAGGGGGTACAGATACGCAGTATTTT. It codes for CASSVGLTGGTDTQYF.